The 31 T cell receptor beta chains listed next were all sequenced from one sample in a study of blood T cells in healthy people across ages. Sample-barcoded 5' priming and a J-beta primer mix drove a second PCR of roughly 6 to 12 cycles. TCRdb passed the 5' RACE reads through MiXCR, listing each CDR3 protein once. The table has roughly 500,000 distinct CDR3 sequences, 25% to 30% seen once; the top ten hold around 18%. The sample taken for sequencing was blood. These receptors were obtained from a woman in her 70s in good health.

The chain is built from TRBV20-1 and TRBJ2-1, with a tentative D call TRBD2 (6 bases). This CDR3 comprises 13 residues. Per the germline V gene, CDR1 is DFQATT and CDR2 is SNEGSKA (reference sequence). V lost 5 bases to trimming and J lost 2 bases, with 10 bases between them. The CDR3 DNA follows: TGCAGTGCTCCAGGGACTGCCTACAATGAGCAGTTCTTC. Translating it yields CSAPGTAYNEQFF.

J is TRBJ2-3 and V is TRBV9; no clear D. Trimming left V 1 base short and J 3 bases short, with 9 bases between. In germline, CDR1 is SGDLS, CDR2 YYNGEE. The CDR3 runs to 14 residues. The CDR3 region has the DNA TGTGCCAGCAGCGTAAACGTCCGGACAGATACGCAGTATTTT. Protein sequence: CASSVNVRTDTQYF.

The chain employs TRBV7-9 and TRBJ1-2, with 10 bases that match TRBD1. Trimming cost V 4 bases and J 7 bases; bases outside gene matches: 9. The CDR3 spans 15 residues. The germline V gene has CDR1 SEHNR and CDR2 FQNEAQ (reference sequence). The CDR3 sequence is CASSSRQGARGGYTF. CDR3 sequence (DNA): TGTGCCAGCAGCTCCCGACAGGGGGCAAGGGGTGGCTACACCTTC.

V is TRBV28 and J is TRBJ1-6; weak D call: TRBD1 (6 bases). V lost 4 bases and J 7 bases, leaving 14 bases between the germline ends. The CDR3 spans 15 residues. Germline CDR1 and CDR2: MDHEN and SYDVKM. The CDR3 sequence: CASSYPGAINSPLHF. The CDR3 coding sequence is TGTGCCAGCAGTTACCCAGGGGCGATAAATTCACCCCTCCACTTT.

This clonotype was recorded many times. The chain's CDR3 is CSARDLSGGAGNEQFF. As DNA, the CDR3 is TGCAGTGCTAGAGATCTTAGCGGGGGGGCTGGCAATGAGCAGTTCTTC. V usage is TRBV20-1 and J usage is TRBJ2-1; 11 bases are shared with TRBD2. CDR1 is DFQATT and CDR2 is SNEGSKA in the germline V gene (reference sequence). Unmatched junction bases numbered 7, after V lost 0 bases and J lost 6 bases. The CDR3 runs 16 residues.

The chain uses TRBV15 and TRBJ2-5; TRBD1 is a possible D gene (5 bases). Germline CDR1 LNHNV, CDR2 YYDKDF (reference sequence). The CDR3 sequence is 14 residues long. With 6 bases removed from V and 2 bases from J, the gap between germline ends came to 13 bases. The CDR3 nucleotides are TGTGCCACCAGTCCGACAGTGGGGCAAGAGACCCAGTACTTC. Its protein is CATSPTVGQETQYF.

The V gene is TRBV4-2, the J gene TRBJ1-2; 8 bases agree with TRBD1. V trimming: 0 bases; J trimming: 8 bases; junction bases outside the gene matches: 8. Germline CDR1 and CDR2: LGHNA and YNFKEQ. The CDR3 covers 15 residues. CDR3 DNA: TGTGCCAGCAGCCAAGACGACAGGGGTGAACGCGGCTACACCTTC. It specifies CASSQDDRGERGYTF.

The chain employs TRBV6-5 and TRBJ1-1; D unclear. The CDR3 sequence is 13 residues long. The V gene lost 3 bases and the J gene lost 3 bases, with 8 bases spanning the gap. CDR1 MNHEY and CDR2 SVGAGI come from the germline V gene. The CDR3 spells CASSYKGYTEAFF. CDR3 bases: TGTGCCAGCAGTTATAAGGGCTACACTGAAGCTTTCTTT.

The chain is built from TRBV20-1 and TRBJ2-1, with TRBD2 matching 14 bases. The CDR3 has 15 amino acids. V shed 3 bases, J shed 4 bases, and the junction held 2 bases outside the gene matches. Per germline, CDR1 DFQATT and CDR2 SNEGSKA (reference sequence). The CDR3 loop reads CSARGLAGAYNEQFF. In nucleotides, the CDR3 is TGCAGTGCTAGGGGACTAGCGGGGGCTTACAATGAGCAGTTCTTC.

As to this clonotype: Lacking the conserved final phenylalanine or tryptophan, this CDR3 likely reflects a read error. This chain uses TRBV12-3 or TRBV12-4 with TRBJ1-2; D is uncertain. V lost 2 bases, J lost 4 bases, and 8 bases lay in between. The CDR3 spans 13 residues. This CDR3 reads CASSLSGLYGYTL. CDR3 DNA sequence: TGTGCCAGCAGTTTATCTGGGCTCTATGGCTACACCCTC.

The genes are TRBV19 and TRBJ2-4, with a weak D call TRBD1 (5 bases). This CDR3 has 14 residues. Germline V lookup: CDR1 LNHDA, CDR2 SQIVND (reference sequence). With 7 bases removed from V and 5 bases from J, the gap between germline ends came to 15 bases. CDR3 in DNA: TGTGCCAGTATGGGCCCAGGGTCCGAAAACATTCAGTACTTC. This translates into CASMGPGSENIQYF.

The CDR3 is CASSPRWGAPYEQYF. CDR3 nucleotide sequence: TGTGCCAGCAGCCCGCGGTGGGGTGCGCCCTACGAGCAGTACTTC. The chain is built from TRBV5-4 and TRBJ2-5; D is unclear. Near its end, the DNA agrees better with TRBJ2-7, so the J call may be wrong. This CDR3 has 15 residues. The germline gives CDR1 SGHNT, CDR2 YYREEE (reference sequence).

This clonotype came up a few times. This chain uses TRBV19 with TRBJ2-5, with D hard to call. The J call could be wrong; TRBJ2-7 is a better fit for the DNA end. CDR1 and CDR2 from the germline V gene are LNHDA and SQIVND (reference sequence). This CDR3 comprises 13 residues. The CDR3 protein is CASSIPGTYEQYF. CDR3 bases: TGTGCCAGTAGTATTCCAGGAACCTACGAGCAGTACTTC.

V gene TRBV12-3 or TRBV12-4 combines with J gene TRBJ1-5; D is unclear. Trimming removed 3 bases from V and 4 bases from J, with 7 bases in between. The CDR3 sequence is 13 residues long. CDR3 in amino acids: CASSFLENQPQHF. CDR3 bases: TGTGCCAGCAGTTTTTTGGAAAATCAGCCCCAGCATTTT.

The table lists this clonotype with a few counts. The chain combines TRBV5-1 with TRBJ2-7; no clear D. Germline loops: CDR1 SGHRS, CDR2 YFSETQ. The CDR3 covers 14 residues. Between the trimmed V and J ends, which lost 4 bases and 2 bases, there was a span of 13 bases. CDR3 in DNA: TGCGCCAGCAGCCCCGTGGGCTCCGCCTACGAGCAGTACTTC. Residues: CASSPVGSAYEQYF.

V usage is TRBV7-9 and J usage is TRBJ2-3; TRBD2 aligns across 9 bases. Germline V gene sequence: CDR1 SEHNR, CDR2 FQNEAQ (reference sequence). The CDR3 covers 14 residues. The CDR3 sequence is CATSGGISTDTQYF. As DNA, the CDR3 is TGTGCTACGAGCGGGGGGATAAGCACAGATACGCAGTATTTT.

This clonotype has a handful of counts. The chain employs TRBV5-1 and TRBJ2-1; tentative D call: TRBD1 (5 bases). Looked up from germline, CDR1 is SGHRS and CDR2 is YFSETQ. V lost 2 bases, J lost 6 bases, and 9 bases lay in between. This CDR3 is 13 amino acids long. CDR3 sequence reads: CASSLLQGNEQFF. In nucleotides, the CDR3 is TGCGCCAGCAGCTTACTCCAGGGCAATGAGCAGTTCTTC.

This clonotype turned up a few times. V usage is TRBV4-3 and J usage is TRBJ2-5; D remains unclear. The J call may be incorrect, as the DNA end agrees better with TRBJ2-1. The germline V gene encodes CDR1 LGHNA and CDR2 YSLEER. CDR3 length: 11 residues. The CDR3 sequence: CASSHGIEQFF. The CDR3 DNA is TGCGCCAGCAGCCATGGGATTGAGCAGTTCTTC.

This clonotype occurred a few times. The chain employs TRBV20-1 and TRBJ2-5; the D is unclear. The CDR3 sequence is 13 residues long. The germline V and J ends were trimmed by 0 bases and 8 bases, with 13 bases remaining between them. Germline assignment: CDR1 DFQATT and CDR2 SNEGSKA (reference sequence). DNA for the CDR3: TGCAGTGCTAGAGATATCACCTTAGGAACCCAGTACTTC. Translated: CSARDITLGTQYF.

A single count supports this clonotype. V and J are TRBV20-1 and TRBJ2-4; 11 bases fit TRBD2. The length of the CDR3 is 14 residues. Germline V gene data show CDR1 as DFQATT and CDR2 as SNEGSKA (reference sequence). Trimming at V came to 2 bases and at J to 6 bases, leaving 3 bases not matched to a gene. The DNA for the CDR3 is TGCAGTGCTAGACTAGCGGGAGGAGGAAACATTCAGTACTTC. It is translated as CSARLAGGGNIQYF.

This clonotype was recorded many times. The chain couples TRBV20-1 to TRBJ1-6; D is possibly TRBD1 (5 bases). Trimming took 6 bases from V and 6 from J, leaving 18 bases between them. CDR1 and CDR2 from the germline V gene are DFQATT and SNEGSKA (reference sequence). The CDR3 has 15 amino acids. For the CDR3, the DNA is TGCAGTGCCCCAACCGACAGACGGCTTAATTCACCCCTCCACTTT. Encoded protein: CSAPTDRRLNSPLHF.

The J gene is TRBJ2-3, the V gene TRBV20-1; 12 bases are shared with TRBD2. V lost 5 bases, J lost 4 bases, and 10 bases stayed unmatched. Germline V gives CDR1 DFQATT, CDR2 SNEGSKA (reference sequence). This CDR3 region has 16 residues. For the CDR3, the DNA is TGCAGTGCTTCCACTAGCGGGGGGTCATTATCAGATACGCAGTATTTT. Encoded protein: CSASTSGGSLSDTQYF.

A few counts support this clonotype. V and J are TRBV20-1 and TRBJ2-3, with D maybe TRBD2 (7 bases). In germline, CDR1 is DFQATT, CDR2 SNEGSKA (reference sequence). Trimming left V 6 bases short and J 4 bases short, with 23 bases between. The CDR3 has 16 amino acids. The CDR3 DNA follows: TGCAGTGCCCTCAAAGTTGGGGGGGGGGCCTCAGATACGCAGTATTTT. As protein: CSALKVGGGASDTQYF.

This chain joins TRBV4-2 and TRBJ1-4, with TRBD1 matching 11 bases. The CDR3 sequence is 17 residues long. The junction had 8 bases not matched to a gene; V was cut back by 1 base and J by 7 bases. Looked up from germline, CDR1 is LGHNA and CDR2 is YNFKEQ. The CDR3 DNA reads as TGTGCCAGCAGCCAAGTGCAATTGGGGACAGGGGGTGAAAAACTGTTTTTT. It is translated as CASSQVQLGTGGEKLFF.

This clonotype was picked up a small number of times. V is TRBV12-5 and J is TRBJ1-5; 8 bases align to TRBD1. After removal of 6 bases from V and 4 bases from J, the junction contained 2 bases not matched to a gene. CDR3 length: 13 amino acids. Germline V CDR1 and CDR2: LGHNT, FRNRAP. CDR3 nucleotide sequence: TGTGCTAGTGGCGGGACAGGTAATCAGCCCCAGCATTTT. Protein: CASGGTGNQPQHF.

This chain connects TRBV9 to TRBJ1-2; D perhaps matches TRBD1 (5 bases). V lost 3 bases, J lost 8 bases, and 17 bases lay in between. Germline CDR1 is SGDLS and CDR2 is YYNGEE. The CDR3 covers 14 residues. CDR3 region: CASSGGGDRRGYTF. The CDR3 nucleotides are TGTGCCAGCAGCGGTGGGGGAGACAGAAGGGGCTACACCTTC. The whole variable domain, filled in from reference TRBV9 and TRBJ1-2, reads DSGVTQTPKHLITATGQRVTLRCSPRSGDLSVYWYQQSLDQGLQFLIQYYNGEERAKGNILERFSAQQFPDLHSELNLSSLELGDSALYFCASSGGGDRRGYTFGSGTRLTVV.

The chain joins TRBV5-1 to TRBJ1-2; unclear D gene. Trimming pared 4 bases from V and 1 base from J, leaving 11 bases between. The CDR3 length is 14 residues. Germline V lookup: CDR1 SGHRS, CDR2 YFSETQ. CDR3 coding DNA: TGCGCCAGCAGCCTACAATCAGATAACTATGGCTACACCTTC. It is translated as CASSLQSDNYGYTF.

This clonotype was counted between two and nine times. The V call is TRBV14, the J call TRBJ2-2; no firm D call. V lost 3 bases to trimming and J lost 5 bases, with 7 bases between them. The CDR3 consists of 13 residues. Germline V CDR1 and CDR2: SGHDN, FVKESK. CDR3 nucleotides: TGTGCCAGCAGCCATGTGTGGACCGGGGAGCTGTTTTTT. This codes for CASSHVWTGELFF. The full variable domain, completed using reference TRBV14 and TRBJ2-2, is EAGVTQFPSHSVIEKGQTVTLRCDPISGHDNLYWYRRVMGKEIKFLLHFVKESKQDESGMPNNRFLAERTGGTYSTLKVQPAELEDSGVYFCASSHVWTGELFFGEGSRLTVL.

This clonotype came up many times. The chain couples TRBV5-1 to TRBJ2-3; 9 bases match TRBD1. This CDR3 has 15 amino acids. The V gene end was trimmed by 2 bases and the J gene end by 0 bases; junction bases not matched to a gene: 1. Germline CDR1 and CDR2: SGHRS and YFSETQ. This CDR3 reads CASSLQGASTDTQYF. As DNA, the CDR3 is TGCGCCAGCAGCTTACAGGGGGCAAGCACAGATACGCAGTATTTT. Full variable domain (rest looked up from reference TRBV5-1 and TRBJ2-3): KAGVTQTPRYLIKTRGQQVTLSCSPISGHRSVSWYQQTPGQGLQFLFEYFSETQRNKGNFPGRFSGRQFSNSRSEMNVSTLELGDSALYLCASSLQGASTDTQYFGPGTRLTVL.

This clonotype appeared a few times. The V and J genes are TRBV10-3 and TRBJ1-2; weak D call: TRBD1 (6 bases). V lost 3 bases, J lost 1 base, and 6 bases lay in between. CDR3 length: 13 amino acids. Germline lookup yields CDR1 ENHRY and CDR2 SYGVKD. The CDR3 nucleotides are TGTGCCATCAGTGAACAGGGTAACTATGGCTACACCTTC. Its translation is CAISEQGNYGYTF.

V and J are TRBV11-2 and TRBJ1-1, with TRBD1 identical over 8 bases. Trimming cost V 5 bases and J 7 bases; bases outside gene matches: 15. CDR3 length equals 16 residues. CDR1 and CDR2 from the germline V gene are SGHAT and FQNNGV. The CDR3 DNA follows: TGTGCCAGCAGCCCTGGTGAATCGACAGGGGAGGTTGAAGCTTTCTTT. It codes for CASSPGESTGEVEAFF.